This T cell receptor (beta chain) stems from a study of shared clonotypes between healthy human individuals. Execution of the assay was at deep level. Genomic DNA of each subset was evenly split across several immunoSEQ plates. Among the unsorted PBMC samples, replicate PCRs used around 270 ng DNA, 30,000 to 35,000 T cell genomes. Sequencing on ten immunoSEQ deep assay plates was performed for unsorted PBMC DNA. Data came from immunoSEQ multiplex PCR; TCRdb stores just in-frame clones and leaves some out. Of about 490,000 clones listed, 79% are singletons. CDR3 length equals 14 residues. Trimming stripped 3 bases from V and 4 bases from J, with 13 bases between. The germline CDR1 and CDR2 sequences are WSHSY and SAAADI.

V usage is TRBV10-2 and J usage is TRBJ2-7, with D hard to call. This TCR derives from a woman between 35 and 50 years old in good health. Some clones in this sample may be carry-over from other donors' samples. The source material was PBMCs. The CDR3 coding sequence is TGCGCCAGCAGTGATCGGCTAGGTGCGTACGAGCAGTACTTC. It specifies CASSDRLGAYEQYF.